This TCR beta chain is from a study of shared clonotypes between healthy human individuals. On this clone: As yet, its antigen is unknown.

The table came from immunoSEQ multiplex PCR; TCRdb's copy has only in-frame clones and leaves some out. The sample contains nearly 750,000 clones, 72% of which appear only once. Study-level points and caveats: Among the subsets, naive ones generally showed larger estimated richness than memory ones. Rarefaction showed sorted-subset sequencing was incomplete despite large depth. Depth of sequencing was expected to influence donor clonotype sharing.

The TCR sequence derives from a woman aged 25-40 years in good health. The sequencing input was memory CD4+ T cells sorted from blood. Subset described: CD45RA-negative fraction.

In nucleotides, the CDR3 is TGTGCCTGGAGCACTAAGACAGACCTCTACGAGCAGTACTTC. Its protein product is CAWSTKTDLYEQYF. This chain links TRBV30 with TRBJ2-7; D may be TRBD1 (5 bases). CDR1 is GTSNPN, CDR2 SVGIG, per germline (reference sequence). V was pared by 3 bases and J by 3 bases, with 15 bases between. The CDR3 consists of 14 residues.